This T cell receptor (beta chain) emerged from a study of T cell responses to AZD1222 COVID-19 vaccine. Study-level results: Only five to seven AZD1222 recipients were seropositive at baseline. Donors in the cohort were predominantly white British and more often female, and clonal diversity was possibly underestimated.

With V trimmed by 3 bases and J by 6 bases, 3 bases remained unmatched. Germline V gene lookup returns CDR1 MNHNS and CDR2 SASEGT. The length of the CDR3 is 14 residues. This clone was recorded at least ten times. Its antigen remains unknown. It was second doses at about 4 or about 12 weeks that were pooled. This table comes from immunoSEQ multiplex PCR, and its TCRdb copy is limited to in-frame clones, with some not included. Of some 180,000 clones listed, approximately 88% are singletons. This chain joins TRBV6-1 and TRBJ2-3, with 10 bases matching TRBD1. This receptor was obtained from an adult who received the AZD1222 COVID-19 vaccine. Sequenced material: peripheral blood, taken 28 days after the second AZD1222 dose. CDR3 loop: CASSEGTGVDTQYF. CDR3 sequence (DNA): TGTGCCAGCAGTGAGGGGACAGGGGTCGATACGCAGTATTTT.